This T cell receptor beta chain was recorded in a study of blood T cell repertoires in COVID-19. Across the study: T cells, B-cell-depleted T cells, or PBMCs supplied cDNA or gDNA.

The CDR3 length is 17 residues. The V and J ends lost 4 bases and 3 bases, in that order; junction bases with no gene match: 7. The germline CDR1 and CDR2 sequences are LGHDT and YNNKEL (reference sequence). Repertoires were generated with immunoSEQ multiplex PCR, while TCRdb's copy carries only in-frame clones and drops some. The table records roughly 100,000 clones, 80% to 95% of them present only once. V is TRBV3-1 (or the pseudogene TRBV3-2) and J is TRBJ2-1; TRBD2 agrees at 12 bases. This receptor was taken from a woman in her 50s with COVID-19, enrolled during active disease. Sample: peripheral blood. CDR3 in amino acids: CASSPRLAGDRYNEQFF. The DNA for the CDR3 is TGTGCCAGCAGCCCCCGACTAGCGGGGGACCGCTACAATGAGCAGTTCTTC.